This T cell receptor beta chain was obtained from a study of T-cell reconstitution after alpha-beta-depleted transplantation in children. There are 20 residues in the CDR3. Trimming removed 0 bases from V and 1 base from J; junction bases left unmatched: 15. Germline CDR1 is LGHDT and CDR2 is YNNKEL (reference sequence). Unique molecular identifiers were incorporated into the prepared TCRbeta library. TCRdb reanalysed the PCR reads using MiXCR and keeps one entry per CDR3 protein. Among roughly 350,000 distinct CDR3 sequences, around 15% were seen once, and the ten largest hold roughly 40%. Study observations and caveats: Expanded clones from the graft, numbering several hundred, reportedly supplied alpha-beta T cells about two months after transplant. After one year, T-cell counts and TCRbeta diversity mostly came from new T cells. Surviving recipient T cells and intrathymic progenitors accounted for some patients' high TCRbeta diversity at day 60.

In the case of this clonotype: Antigen unknown.

This specimen was PBMCs, mostly from graft donor cells, taken 360 days after TCRalphabeta/CD19-depleted stem cell transplant. This rearrangement joins TRBV3-1 to TRBJ2-3; 8 nucleotides match TRBD1. This receptor was identified in a male patient aged 2-9 years who had a stem cell transplant for acute lymphoblastic leukemia, so the T cells may come from the graft donor. The CDR3 loop is CASSQERGYLRTGRTDTQYF. Here the CDR3 DNA reads TGTGCCAGCAGCCAAGAAAGGGGATACCTCCGGACAGGGCGCACAGATACGCAGTATTTT.